This TCR beta chain was observed in a study of shared clonotypes between healthy human individuals. Study conclusions and caveats: Limited genetic and exposure-history diversity came from having few donors. Among donors, clonotype sharing was expected to be affected by sequencing depth.

V gave up 3 bases and J gave up 0 bases, with 9 bases separating them. The CDR3 contains 15 residues. Per germline, CDR1 LGHNA and CDR2 YSLEER. Deep was the level used in running the assay. Assay: immunoSEQ multiplex PCR; the TCRdb copy retains only in-frame clones and omits some. The profile shows nearly 1,000,000 clones, 76% of them singletons. This clone was found a few times. Its antigen is undetermined. The chain uses TRBV4-3 and TRBJ2-1, with unresolved D. The TCR sequence derives from a man aged 18 to 35 in good health. Sequencing was performed on memory CD4+ T cells sorted from blood. Sample subset: CD45RA-negative fraction. The CDR3 DNA reads as TGCGCCAGCAGCCAGATCTTAAGCTCCTACAATGAGCAGTTCTTC. Translated: CASSQILSSYNEQFF.